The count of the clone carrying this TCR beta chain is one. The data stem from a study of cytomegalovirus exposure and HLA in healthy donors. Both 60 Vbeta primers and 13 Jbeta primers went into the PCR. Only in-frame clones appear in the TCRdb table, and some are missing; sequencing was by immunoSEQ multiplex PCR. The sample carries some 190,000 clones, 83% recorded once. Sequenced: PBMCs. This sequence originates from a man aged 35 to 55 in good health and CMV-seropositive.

CDR3 nucleotides: TGTGCCTGGGCGAATTCCGGGACTAGCGGTAATGAGCAGTTCTTC. This gives the protein CAWANSGTSGNEQFF. The V call is TRBV30, the J call TRBJ2-1, with 11 bases matching TRBD2. The CDR3 has 15 amino acids. V was pared by 5 bases and J by 7 bases, with 10 bases of the junction left unmatched. CDR1 and CDR2 from the germline V gene are GTSNPN and SVGIG (reference sequence).